The 8 T cell receptor beta chains below all came from one sample that was sequenced in a study of monozygotic twins with inflammatory bowel disease. TCRdb reprocessed the 5' RACE reads, with one entry per CDR3 protein and no DNA. This sample's table reports some 300,000 distinct CDR3 sequences. Source material: blood. The receptors shown here come from a human donor with ulcerative colitis or Crohn's disease, or a healthy co-twin of an affected twin (not recorded which).

V gene TRBV6-2 or TRBV6-3 combines with J gene TRBJ2-7; the TRBD1 assignment by TCRdb is unverifiable without DNA. This CDR3 is built from 13 residues. CDR1 is MNHEY and CDR2 is SVGEGT in the germline V gene. CDR3: CASRPGQVGEQYF.

The V call is TRBV7-9, the J call TRBJ1-3. This CDR3 is 13 amino acids long. The germline CDR1 and CDR2 sequences are SEHNR and FQNEAQ (reference sequence). CDR3 protein: CASSLEHGNTIYF.

This rearrangement joins TRBV7-9 to TRBJ2-3; the D call from TCRdb, TRBD2, cannot be confirmed without DNA. The CDR3 consists of 15 residues. CDR1 SEHNR and CDR2 FQNEAQ come from the germline V gene (reference sequence). CDR3 in amino acids: CASSLTSGSTDTQYF.

This rearrangement joins TRBV28 to TRBJ2-5; the D call from TCRdb, TRBD1, cannot be confirmed without DNA. The CDR3 has 14 amino acids. Germline-derived CDR1 and CDR2 are MDHEN and SYDVKM. The CDR3 spells CASSTGTTQETQYF.

The chain uses TRBV3-1 and TRBJ2-3; with no DNA, the TCRdb D assignment of TRBD1 cannot be verified. The germline CDR1 and CDR2 sequences are LGHDT and YNNKEL (reference sequence). The length of the CDR3 is 17 residues. The CDR3 here is CASSRRTGTGYTDTQYF.

This chain uses TRBV11-1 with TRBJ2-5; lacking DNA, the TRBD2 call made by TCRdb goes unchecked. This CDR3 has 18 residues. Germline V gives CDR1 SGHAT, CDR2 FQDESV (reference sequence). The CDR3: CASSPTLLGSGLRETQYF.

The V and J genes are TRBV4-1 and TRBJ2-1; checking the TCRdb D call of TRBD1 is not possible without DNA. This CDR3 contains 17 residues. Germline loops: CDR1 MGHRA, CDR2 YSYEKL. CDR3 amino acids: CASSQEGTGGMRNEQFF.

The CDR3 region is CASSLVAPAYEQYF. This rearrangement joins TRBV5-1 to TRBJ2-7; TCRdb's D gene call, TRBD1, goes unchecked for lack of DNA. CDR3 size: 14 residues. The germline V gene encodes CDR1 SGHRS and CDR2 YFSETQ.